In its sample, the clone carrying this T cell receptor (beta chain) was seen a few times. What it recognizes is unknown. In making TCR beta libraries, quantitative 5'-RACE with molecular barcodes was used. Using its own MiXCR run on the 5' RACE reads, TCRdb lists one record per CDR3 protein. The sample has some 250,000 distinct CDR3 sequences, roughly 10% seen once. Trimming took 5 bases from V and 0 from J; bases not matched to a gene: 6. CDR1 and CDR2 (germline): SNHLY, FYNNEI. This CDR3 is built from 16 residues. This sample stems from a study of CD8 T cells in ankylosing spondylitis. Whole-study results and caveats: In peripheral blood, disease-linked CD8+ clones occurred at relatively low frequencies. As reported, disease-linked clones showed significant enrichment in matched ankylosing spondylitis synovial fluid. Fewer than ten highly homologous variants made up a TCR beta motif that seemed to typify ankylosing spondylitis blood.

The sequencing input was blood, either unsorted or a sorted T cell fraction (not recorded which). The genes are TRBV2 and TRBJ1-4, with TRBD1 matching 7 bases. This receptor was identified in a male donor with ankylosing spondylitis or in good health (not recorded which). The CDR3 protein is CASSWDRYSTNEKLFF. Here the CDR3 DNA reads TGTGCCAGCAGTTGGGACAGATACTCAACTAATGAAAAACTGTTTTTT.